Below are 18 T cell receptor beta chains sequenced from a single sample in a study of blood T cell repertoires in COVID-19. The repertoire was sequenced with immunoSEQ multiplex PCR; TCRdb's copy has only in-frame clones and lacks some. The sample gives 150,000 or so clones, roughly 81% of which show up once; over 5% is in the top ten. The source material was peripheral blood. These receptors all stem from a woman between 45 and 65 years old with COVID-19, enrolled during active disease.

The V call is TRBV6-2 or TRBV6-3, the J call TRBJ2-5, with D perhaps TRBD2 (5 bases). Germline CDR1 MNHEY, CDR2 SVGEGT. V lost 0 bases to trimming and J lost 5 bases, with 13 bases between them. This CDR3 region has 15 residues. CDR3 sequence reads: CASSYSVGGGETQYF. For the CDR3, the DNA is TGTGCCAGCAGTTACTCGGTTGGTGGCGGGGAGACCCAGTACTTC.

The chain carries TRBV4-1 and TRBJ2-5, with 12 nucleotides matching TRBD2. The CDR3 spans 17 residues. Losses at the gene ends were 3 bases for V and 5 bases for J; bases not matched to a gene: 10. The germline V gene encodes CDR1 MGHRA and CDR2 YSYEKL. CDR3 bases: TGCGCCAGCAGCCAGTCTGGGACTAGCGGGTGGGGGGAGACCCAGTACTTC. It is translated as CASSQSGTSGWGETQYF.

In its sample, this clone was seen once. The chain's CDR3 is CASSEAFTIGGYTF. The CDR3 DNA is TGTGCCAGCAGTGAAGCGTTTACGATTGGCGGCTACACCTTC. The rearrangement links TRBV2 to TRBJ1-2; D unclear. Trimming left V 0 bases short and J 8 bases short, with 13 bases between. The CDR3 spans 14 residues. Looked up from germline, CDR1 is SNHLY and CDR2 is FYNNEI. The entire variable domain, with the rest obtained from reference TRBV2 and TRBJ1-2, is as follows: EPEVTQTPSHQVTQMGQEVILRCVPISNHLYFYWYRQILGQKVEFLVSFYNNEISEKSEIFDDQFSVERPDGSNFTLKIRSTKLEDSAMYFCASSEAFTIGGYTFGSGTRLTVV.

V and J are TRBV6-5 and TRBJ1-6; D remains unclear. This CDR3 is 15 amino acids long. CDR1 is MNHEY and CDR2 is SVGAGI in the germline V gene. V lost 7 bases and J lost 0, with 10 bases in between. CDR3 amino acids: CASTFTSSYNSPLHF. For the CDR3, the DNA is TGTGCCAGCACCTTCACTAGCTCCTATAATTCACCCCTCCACTTT.

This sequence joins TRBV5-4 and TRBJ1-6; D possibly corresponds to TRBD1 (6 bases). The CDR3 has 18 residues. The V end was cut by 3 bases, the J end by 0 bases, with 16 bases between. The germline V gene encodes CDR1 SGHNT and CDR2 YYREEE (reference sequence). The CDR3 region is CASSYGQKLSSYNSPLHF. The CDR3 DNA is TGTGCCAGCAGCTATGGACAGAAACTAAGCTCCTATAATTCACCCCTCCACTTT.

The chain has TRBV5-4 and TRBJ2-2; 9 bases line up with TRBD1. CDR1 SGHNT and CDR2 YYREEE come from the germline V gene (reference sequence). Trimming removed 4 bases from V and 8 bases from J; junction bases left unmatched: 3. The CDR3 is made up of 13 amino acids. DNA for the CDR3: TGTGCCAGCAGCCCGGGACAGGGTGGGGAGCTGTTTTTT. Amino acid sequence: CASSPGQGGELFF.

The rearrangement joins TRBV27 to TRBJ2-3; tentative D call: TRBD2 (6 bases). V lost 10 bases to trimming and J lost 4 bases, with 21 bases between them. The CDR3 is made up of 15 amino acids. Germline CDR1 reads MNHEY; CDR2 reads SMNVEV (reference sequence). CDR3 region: CATQGARGPSDTQYF. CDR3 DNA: TGTGCCACCCAGGGAGCGCGGGGCCCCTCAGATACGCAGTATTTT.

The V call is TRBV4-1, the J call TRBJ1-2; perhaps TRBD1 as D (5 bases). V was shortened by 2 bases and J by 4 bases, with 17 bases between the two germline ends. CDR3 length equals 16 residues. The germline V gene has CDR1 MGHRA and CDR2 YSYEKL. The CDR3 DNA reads TGCGCCAGCAGCCAACCCCGCCAGGGCCCACGCTATGGCTACACCTTC. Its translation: CASSQPRQGPRYGYTF.

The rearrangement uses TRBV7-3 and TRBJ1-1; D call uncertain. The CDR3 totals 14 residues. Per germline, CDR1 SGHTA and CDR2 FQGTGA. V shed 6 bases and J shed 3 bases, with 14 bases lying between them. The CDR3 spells CASSFIPSDTEAFF. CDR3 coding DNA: TGTGCCAGCAGTTTTATCCCCAGCGACACTGAAGCTTTCTTT.

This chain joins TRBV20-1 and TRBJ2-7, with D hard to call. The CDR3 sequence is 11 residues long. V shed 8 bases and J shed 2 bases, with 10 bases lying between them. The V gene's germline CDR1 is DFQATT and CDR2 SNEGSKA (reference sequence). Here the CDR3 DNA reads TGCAGTCGCTTGGCAGCCTACGAGCAGTACTTC. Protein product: CSRLAAYEQYF.

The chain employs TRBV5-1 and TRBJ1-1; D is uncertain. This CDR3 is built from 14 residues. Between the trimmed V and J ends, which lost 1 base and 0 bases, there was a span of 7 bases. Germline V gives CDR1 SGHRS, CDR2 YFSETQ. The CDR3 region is CASSLTNMNTEAFF. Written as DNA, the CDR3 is TGCGCCAGCAGCTTGACGAACATGAACACTGAAGCTTTCTTT.

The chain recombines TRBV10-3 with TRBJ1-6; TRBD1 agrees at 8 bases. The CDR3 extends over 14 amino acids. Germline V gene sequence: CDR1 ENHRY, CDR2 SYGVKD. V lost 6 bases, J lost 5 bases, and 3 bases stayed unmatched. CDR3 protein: CAIRGQGDNSPLHF. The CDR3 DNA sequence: TGTGCCATCAGAGGACAGGGAGATAATTCACCCCTCCACTTT.

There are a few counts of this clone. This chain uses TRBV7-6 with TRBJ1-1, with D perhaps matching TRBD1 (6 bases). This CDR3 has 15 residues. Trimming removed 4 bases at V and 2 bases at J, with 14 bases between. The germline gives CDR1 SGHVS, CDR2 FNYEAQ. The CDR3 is CASSWGAGANTEAFF. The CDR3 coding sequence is TGTGCCAGCAGCTGGGGGGCGGGGGCTAACACTGAAGCTTTCTTT.

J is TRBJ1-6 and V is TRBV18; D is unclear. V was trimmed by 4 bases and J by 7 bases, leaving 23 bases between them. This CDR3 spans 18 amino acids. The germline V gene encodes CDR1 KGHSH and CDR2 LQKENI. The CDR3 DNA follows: TGTGCCAGCTCACAACGCCCCCACAGCGGTGGCCAAAATTCACCCCTCCACTTT. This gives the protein CASSQRPHSGGQNSPLHF.

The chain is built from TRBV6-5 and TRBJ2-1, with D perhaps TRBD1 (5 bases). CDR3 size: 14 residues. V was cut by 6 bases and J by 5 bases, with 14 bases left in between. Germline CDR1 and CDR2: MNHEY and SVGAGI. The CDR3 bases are TGTGCCAGCAGGGCAGGACAATTTAACAATGAGCAGTTCTTC. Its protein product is CASRAGQFNNEQFF.

CDR3 protein: CASSQDNLAGATDTQYF. The CDR3, as DNA: TGCGCCAGCAGCCAAGATAATCTAGCGGGGGCCACAGATACGCAGTATTTT. This chain joins TRBV4-1 and TRBJ2-3; 10 positions match TRBD2. CDR1 and CDR2 from the germline V gene are MGHRA and YSYEKL. The CDR3 is 17 amino acids. With 0 bases clipped from V and 2 bases from J, the junction kept 5 bases outside the gene matches.

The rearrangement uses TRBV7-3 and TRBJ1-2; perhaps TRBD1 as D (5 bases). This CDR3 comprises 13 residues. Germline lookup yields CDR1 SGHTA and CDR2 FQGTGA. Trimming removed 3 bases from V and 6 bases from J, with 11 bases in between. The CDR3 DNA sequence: TGTGCCAGCAGCTTGATAGGAGGGGATGGCTACACCTTC. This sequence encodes CASSLIGGDGYTF. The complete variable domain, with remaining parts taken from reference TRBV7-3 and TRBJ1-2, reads GAGVSQTPSNKVTEKGKYVELRCDPISGHTALYWYRQSLGQGPEFLIYFQGTGAADDSGLPNDRFFAVRPEGSVSTLKIQRTERGDSAVYLCASSLIGGDGYTFGSGTRLTVV.

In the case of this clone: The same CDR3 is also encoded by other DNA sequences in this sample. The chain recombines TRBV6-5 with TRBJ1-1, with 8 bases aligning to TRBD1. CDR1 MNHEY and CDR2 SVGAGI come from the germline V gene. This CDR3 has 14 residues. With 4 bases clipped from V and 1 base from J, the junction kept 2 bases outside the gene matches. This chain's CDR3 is CASSSGTGNTEAFF. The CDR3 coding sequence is TGTGCCAGCAGTTCCGGGACAGGGAACACTGAAGCTTTCTTT.